Presented here are 11 T cell receptor beta chains from one specimen sequenced in a study of blood T cell repertoires in COVID-19. This table comes from immunoSEQ multiplex PCR, and its TCRdb copy is limited to in-frame clones, with some not included. Of approximately 180,000 clones listed, over 75% are singletons. The sample consisted of PBMCs or T cells enriched from blood (not recorded which). The receptors originated from a human donor with acute COVID-19. The donor label of this sample is uncertain.

Comments on this clone: This CDR3 is missing its conserved last phenylalanine or tryptophan, likely due to a read error. The DNA is left out, because the CDR3 cannot be placed on it with certainty; the CDR3 is given as TCRdb lists it. The chain recombines TRBV5-1 with TRBJ2-7; TRBD1, as called in the table, went unchecked against the DNA. The CDR3 comprises 11 residues, both ends counted. Germline lookup yields CDR1 SGHRS and CDR2 YFSETQ. The CDR3: CASSSLGQAIL.

This clone occurred once. The chain links TRBV5-1 to TRBJ1-1, with TRBD1 matching 8 bases. The V and J ends lost 4 bases and 2 bases, in that order; junction bases with no gene match: 7. This CDR3 region has 15 residues. Germline values: CDR1 SGHRS, CDR2 YFSETQ. The CDR3 region is CASSPDRGRNTEAFF. The DNA for the CDR3 is TGCGCCAGCAGCCCTGACAGGGGTCGTAACACTGAAGCTTTCTTT. Variable domain in full (rest from reference TRBV5-1 and TRBJ1-1): KAGVTQTPRYLIKTRGQQVTLSCSPISGHRSVSWYQQTPGQGLQFLFEYFSETQRNKGNFPGRFSGRQFSNSRSEMNVSTLELGDSALYLCASSPDRGRNTEAFFGQGTRLTVV.

The genes are TRBV4-3 and TRBJ1-5; D unclear. V gave up 0 bases and J gave up 5 bases, with 5 bases separating them. The CDR3 runs to 13 residues. CDR1 and CDR2 from the germline V gene are LGHNA and YSLEER. CDR3 DNA: TGCGCCAGCAGCCAAGATGAGGATCAGCCCCAGCATTTT. This codes for CASSQDEDQPQHF.

The DNA of the CDR3 is TGTGCCAGCAGTTCTCCTCTTTTTGGAGGGGACGGCTACACCTTC. This translates into CASSSPLFGGDGYTF. The rearrangement joins TRBV6-5 to TRBJ1-2, with a possible D match to TRBD1 (5 bases). CDR1 is MNHEY and CDR2 is SVGAGI in the germline V gene. The CDR3 is 15 residues long. V was trimmed by 4 bases and J by 8 bases, leaving 20 bases between them.

The chain is built from TRBV27 and TRBJ2-7, with a tentative D call TRBD2 (5 bases). Germline loops: CDR1 MNHEY, CDR2 SMNVEV (reference sequence). V dropped 6 bases and J dropped 3 bases, with 12 bases sitting between them. CDR3 size: 13 residues. Here the CDR3 reads CASRVASSYEQYF. DNA for the CDR3: TGTGCCAGCAGGGTGGCTAGCAGCTACGAGCAGTACTTC.

This clone was counted once. The V and J genes are TRBV19 and TRBJ2-1; the D gene is possibly TRBD2 (6 bases). This CDR3 has 18 amino acids. Trimming took off 5 bases at V and 0 bases at J, with 20 bases between the two ends. The germline V gene encodes CDR1 LNHDA and CDR2 SQIVND (reference sequence). The CDR3 region is CASSLEPMAGSSYNEQFF. The CDR3 DNA reads TGTGCCAGTAGTCTTGAACCCATGGCGGGGAGCTCCTACAATGAGCAGTTCTTC.

This clone appeared once. The chain combines TRBV9 with TRBJ1-5; D perhaps matches TRBD1 (6 bases). The CDR3 is 15 amino acids. CDR1 and CDR2 from the germline V gene are SGDLS and YYNGEE. Trimming left V 4 bases short and J 7 bases short, with 18 bases between. The CDR3 is CASSKRTADRQPQHF. CDR3 nucleotide sequence: TGTGCCAGCAGCAAAAGGACAGCGGACAGACAGCCCCAGCATTTT.

The V gene is TRBV5-6, the J gene TRBJ2-2; TRBD1 agrees at 7 bases. CDR1 and CDR2 (germline): SGHDT, YYEEEE. The CDR3 sequence is 15 residues long. The J segment lost 5 bases and the V segment lost 3 bases, leaving 7 bases of the junction unmatched. The CDR3 nucleotides read TGTGCCAGCAGCTCAGACAGGGCAAGGACCGGGGAGCTGTTTTTT. This sequence encodes CASSSDRARTGELFF.

J is TRBJ2-6 and V is TRBV2; the D gene is possibly TRBD2 (5 bases). Germline loops: CDR1 SNHLY, CDR2 FYNNEI. V was trimmed by 5 bases and J by 0 bases, leaving 8 bases between them. The CDR3 consists of 15 residues. CDR3 DNA: TGTGCCAGCAGTTTCCGGGACTCTGGGGCCAACGTCCTGACTTTC. Protein sequence: CASSFRDSGANVLTF.

The genes are TRBV5-1 and TRBJ2-5; 9 positions agree with TRBD1. The trim removed 3 bases at V and 5 bases at J, leaving 2 bases unmatched. CDR1 SGHRS and CDR2 YFSETQ come from the germline V gene. The CDR3 contains 13 residues. CDR3 bases: TGCGCCAGCAGCTCCGGGACAGGGGAGACCCAGTACTTC. Translating gives CASSSGTGETQYF.

The chain links TRBV5-6 to TRBJ2-2, with a weak D call TRBD1 (5 bases). Trimming took off 2 bases at V and 4 bases at J, with 18 bases between the two ends. Germline V gene sequence: CDR1 SGHDT, CDR2 YYEEEE. This CDR3 spans 17 amino acids. CDR3: CASSFHFATDITGELFF. As DNA, the CDR3 is TGTGCCAGCAGCTTCCATTTTGCGACAGATATCACCGGGGAGCTGTTTTTT.